This T cell receptor beta chain was sequenced for a study of identical twins. This clonotype was seen only a few times. TCRdb redid the calling of the 5' RACE reads with MiXCR, one entry per CDR3 protein. Here the sample spans 640,000 or so distinct CDR3 sequences, approximately 6% being singletons. Sequenced material: naive T cells sorted from blood. The sequence was collected from a man younger than 35 in good health.

The CDR3 DNA reads as TGTGCCAGCAGCCCCGCGGGATCCGATACGCAGTATTTT. It is translated as CASSPAGSDTQYF. The chain is built from TRBV12-3 or TRBV12-4 and TRBJ2-3; tentatively, D is TRBD2 (6 bases). The length of the CDR3 is 13 residues. V was clipped by 6 bases and J by 6 bases, with 13 bases between them.